This entry concerns a single TCR beta chain. Its antigen is unidentified. The data were taken from a study of T-cell memory formation after mild COVID-19. The CDR3 has 14 residues. Germline values: CDR1 LGHDT, CDR2 YNNKEL (reference sequence). Trimming pared 0 bases from V and 2 bases from J, leaving 7 bases between. TCRalpha and TCRbeta libraries used 5'RACE with constant-segment primers and UMIs. One entry per CDR3 protein, called by TCRdb with MiXCR from the 5' RACE reads. Counted here are about 560,000 distinct CDR3 sequences, 20% to 25% occurring once; the ten biggest clones make up roughly 8.1%. Study-wide results and limits: That cross-reactive memory joined was suggested by some responding clones appearing in pre-infection memory. Contracting clones, day 15 to 85, had balanced CD4/CD8, and later expanders favored CD4+. Second-wave clones with a day 37 peak had unconfirmed SARS-CoV-2 specificity.

The V and J genes are TRBV3-1 and TRBJ2-5; unclear D gene. Sequencing was performed on PBMCs or a T cell subset sorted from them (not recorded which). This TCR came from an adult woman who had mild COVID-19 (a few samples of this study predate the infection). Cell type and time point are not known. CDR3 DNA sequence: TGTGCCAGCAGCCAAGATGAGGTGCAAGAGACCCAGTACTTC. It codes for CASSQDEVQETQYF.